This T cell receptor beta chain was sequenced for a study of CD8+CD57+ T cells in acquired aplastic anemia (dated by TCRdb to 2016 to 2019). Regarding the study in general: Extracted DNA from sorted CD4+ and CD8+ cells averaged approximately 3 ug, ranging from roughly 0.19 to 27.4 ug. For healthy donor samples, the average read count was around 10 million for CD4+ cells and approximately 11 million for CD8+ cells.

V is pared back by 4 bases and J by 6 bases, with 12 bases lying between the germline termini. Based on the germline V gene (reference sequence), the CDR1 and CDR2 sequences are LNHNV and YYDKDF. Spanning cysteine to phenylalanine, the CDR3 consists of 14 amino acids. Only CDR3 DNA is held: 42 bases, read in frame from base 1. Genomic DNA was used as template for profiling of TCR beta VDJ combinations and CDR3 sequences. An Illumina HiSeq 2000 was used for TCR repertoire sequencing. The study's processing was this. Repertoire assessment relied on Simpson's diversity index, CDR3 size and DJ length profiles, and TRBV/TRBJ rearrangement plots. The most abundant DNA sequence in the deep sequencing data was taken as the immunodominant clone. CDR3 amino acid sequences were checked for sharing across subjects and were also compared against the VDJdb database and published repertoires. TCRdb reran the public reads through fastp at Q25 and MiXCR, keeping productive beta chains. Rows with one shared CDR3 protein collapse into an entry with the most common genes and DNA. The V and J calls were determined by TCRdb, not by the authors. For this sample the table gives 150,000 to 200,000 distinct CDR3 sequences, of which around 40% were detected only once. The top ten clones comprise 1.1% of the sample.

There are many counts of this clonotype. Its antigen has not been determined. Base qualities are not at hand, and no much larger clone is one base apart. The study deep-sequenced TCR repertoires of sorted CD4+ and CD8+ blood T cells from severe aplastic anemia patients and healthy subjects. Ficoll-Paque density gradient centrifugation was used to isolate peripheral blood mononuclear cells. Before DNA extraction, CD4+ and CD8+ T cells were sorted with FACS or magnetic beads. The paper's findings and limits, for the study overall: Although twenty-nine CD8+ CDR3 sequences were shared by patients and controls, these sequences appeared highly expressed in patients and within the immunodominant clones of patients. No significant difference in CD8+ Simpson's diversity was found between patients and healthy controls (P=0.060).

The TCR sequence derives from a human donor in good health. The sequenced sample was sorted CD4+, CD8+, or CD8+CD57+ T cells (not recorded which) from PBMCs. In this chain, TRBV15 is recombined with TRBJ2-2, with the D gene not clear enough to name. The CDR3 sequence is CATSTRSLAGELFF. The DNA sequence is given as TGTGCCACCAGCACCAGATCCCTCGCCGGGGAGCTGTTTTTT.